This T cell receptor (beta chain) was recorded in a study of blood T cells in healthy people across ages. Whole-study findings and limits: When set beside aged donors, long-lived donors presented more naive CD4+ cells and higher diversity. With donor CMV status unknown, expanded clonotype changes were possibly confounded.

A second PCR of 7 to 11 cycles used a sample-barcoded 5' primer and a J-beta primer mix. All samples yielded 2.5 million or more CDR3-containing paired-end reads. TCRdb used MiXCR to reprocess the 5' RACE reads, holding one entry per CDR3 protein. The profile shows approximately 1,000,000 distinct CDR3 sequences, under 45% of them singletons. The CDR3 totals 12 residues. CDR1 is MNHNY, CDR2 SVGAGI, per germline (reference sequence). This clonotype was seen a few times. Its antigen is as yet unknown. A much larger clonotype is one base distant, so this may be a read error. The sample comprised blood. This sequence joins TRBV6-6 and TRBJ2-5; D remains ambiguous. The J call is doubtful: the DNA matches TRBJ2-7 better. This TCR came from a woman aged 55-70 years in good health. CDR3 residues: CASSYSSHEQYF. The CDR3 nucleotides read TGTGCCAGCAGTTACTCGTCCCACGAGCAGTACTTC.